A single sample gave rise to the 5 T cell receptor beta chains below, sequenced in a study of shared clonotypes between healthy human individuals. The protocol was immunoSEQ multiplex PCR, while the TCRdb copy is restricted to in-frame clones and leaves out a portion. Of over 800,000 clones in the sample, roughly 92% are singletons; the top ten hold around 24%. CD45RO-negative, CCR7-selected cells formed the naive CD8 fraction, which excluded terminally differentiated effector memory CD45RA+ cells. The sample was naive CD8+ T cells sorted from blood. Source of these receptors: a young man in good health.

The V and J genes are TRBV28 and TRBJ2-3, with TRBD2 identical over 12 bases. Germline CDR1 and CDR2: MDHEN and SYDVKM. The CDR3 runs to 16 residues. Losses at the gene ends were 3 bases for V and 7 bases for J; bases not matched to a gene: 8. The CDR3 DNA reads as TGTGCCAGCAGTTTGGAGGCTAGCGGGAGGGAAAATACGCAGTATTTT. Protein product: CASSLEASGRENTQYF.

The chain has TRBV5-1 and TRBJ1-1, with a tentative D call TRBD1 (6 bases). The CDR3 is made up of 15 amino acids. Germline CDR1 is SGHRS and CDR2 is YFSETQ. The V and J ends lost 6 bases and 4 bases respectively, with 19 bases between them. In DNA, the CDR3 is TGCGCCAGCACCGTGGACAGCTTTGGGGTCACTGAAGCTTTCTTT. It codes for CASTVDSFGVTEAFF.

With respect to this clone: This sample includes further DNA sequences coding for the same CDR3. The J gene is TRBJ2-7, the V gene TRBV27; tentatively, D is TRBD1 or TRBD2 (5 bases each). The CDR3 is 13 residues long. Germline V gives CDR1 MNHEY, CDR2 SMNVEV (reference sequence). Trimming stripped 4 bases from V and 2 bases from J, with 9 bases between. This CDR3 is CASSSGPAYEQYF. CDR3 nucleotide sequence: TGTGCCAGCAGTTCGGGACCAGCCTACGAGCAGTACTTC.

V and J are TRBV28 and TRBJ2-1; D uncertain. The CDR3 spans 12 residues. The germline CDR1 and CDR2 sequences are MDHEN and SYDVKM. V was clipped by 5 bases and J by 8 bases, with 10 bases between them. CDR3 loop: CASSLPGYEQFF. CDR3 coding DNA: TGTGCCAGCAGTCTCCCGGGCTATGAGCAGTTCTTC.

This chain joins TRBV4-1 and TRBJ2-1; no reliable D call. V was cut by 1 base and J by 5 bases, with 6 bases left in between. In germline, CDR1 is MGHRA, CDR2 YSYEKL. This CDR3 is built from 13 residues. The CDR3 DNA is TGCGCCAGCAGCCAAGGCAGAGACAATGAGCAGTTCTTC. Translation: CASSQGRDNEQFF.